This T cell receptor (beta chain) was sequenced for a study of T cell responses to AZD1222 COVID-19 vaccine. A remark on this clone: The antigen is unknown.

This CDR3 comprises 15 residues. Trimming removed 1 base at V and 3 bases at J, with 14 bases between. Germline V gene sequence: CDR1 SGHTS, CDR2 YDEGEE. Study-level results: Rises in breadth and depth of Spike-specific TCRs came after two AZD1222 doses. The donors showed a predominance of white British ancestry and of females, with possible underestimation of clonal diversity. Only a handful of AZD1222 recipients tested seropositive at baseline.

Here immunoSEQ multiplex PCR was the method, and the copy in TCRdb shows in-frame clones only, minus some. The sample has some 120,000 clones; 85% to 90% are singletons. This sample comprised peripheral blood, obtained on day 0 of AZD1222 vaccination. The clonotype originates from an adult in good health. The J gene is TRBJ2-7, the V gene TRBV5-8; D gene uncertain. CDR3: CASSLSTGRIYEQYF. DNA of the CDR3: TGTGCCAGCAGCTTGAGTACTGGACGGATCTACGAGCAGTACTTC.